This T cell receptor beta chain was recorded in a study of read filtering for tumor transcriptome and immune sequencing. At the level of the study: IR-seq gave about 3.5 to 10.27 million TCR reads per sample; RNA-seq gave roughly 80 to 1273.

This clonotype has just a few counts. What it recognizes is unknown. In germline, CDR1 is SGHRS, CDR2 YFSETQ. V shed 4 bases and J 6 bases; nucleotides not matched to a gene: 16. The CDR3 runs to 16 residues. Study outcomes and limitations: Compared with RNA-seq, IR-seq gave much higher clonotype depth and reliability. Sorted CD138-negative bone marrow cells were not purified T cells.

The library was built from around 0.4 ug RNA with molecular barcoded adaptors for alpha/delta and beta/gamma chains. One entry per CDR3 protein, called by TCRdb with MiXCR from the reads. The profile shows under 35,000 distinct CDR3 sequences, about 18% of them singletons. Sequenced material: a population of CD138-negative cells sorted from bone marrow. V usage is TRBV5-1 and J usage is TRBJ2-7; 7 bases match TRBD1. The sequence came from a donor over 35 with multiple myeloma. The CDR3 spells CASSKRQGCPLLEQYF. As DNA, the CDR3 is TGCGCCAGCAGCAAACGACAGGGATGTCCCTTACTCGAGCAGTACTTC. The entire variable domain, with the rest obtained from reference TRBV5-1 and TRBJ2-7, is as follows: KAGVTQTPRYLIKTRGQQVTLSCSPISGHRSVSWYQQTPGQGLQFLFEYFSETQRNKGNFPGRFSGRQFSNSRSEMNVSTLELGDSALYLCASSKRQGCPLLEQYFGPGTRLTVT.